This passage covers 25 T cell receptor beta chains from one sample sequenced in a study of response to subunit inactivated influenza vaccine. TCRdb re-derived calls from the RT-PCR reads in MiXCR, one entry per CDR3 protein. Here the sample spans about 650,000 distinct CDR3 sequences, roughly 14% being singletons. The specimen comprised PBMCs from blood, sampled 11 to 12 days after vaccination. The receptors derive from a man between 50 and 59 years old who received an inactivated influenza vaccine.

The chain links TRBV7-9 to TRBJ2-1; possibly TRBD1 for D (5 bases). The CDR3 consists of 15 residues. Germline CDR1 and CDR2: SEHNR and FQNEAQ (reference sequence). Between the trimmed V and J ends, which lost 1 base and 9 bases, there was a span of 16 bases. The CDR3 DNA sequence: TGTGCCAGCAGCTTAGACCAGGGTTGGGGTAGTGAGCAGTTCTTC. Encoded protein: CASSLDQGWGSEQFF.

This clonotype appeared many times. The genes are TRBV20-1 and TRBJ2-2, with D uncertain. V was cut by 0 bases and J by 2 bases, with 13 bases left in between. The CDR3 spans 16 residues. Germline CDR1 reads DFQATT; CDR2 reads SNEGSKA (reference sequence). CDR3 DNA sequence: TGCAGTGCTAGAGATAAGAAGCAGAGTAACACCGGGGAGCTGTTTTTT. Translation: CSARDKKQSNTGELFF.

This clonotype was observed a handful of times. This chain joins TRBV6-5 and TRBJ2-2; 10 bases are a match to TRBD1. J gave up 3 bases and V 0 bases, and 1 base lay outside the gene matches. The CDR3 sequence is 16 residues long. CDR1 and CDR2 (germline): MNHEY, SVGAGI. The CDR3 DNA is TGTGCCAGCAGTTACTCCGGGACAGGGGACACCGGGGAGCTGTTTTTT. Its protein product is CASSYSGTGDTGELFF.

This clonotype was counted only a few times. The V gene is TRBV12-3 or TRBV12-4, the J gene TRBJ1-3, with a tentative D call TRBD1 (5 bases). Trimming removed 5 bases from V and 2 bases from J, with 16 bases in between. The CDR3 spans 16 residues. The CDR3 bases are TGTGCCAGCAGTGACCCCGGACATTCCACTGGAAACACCATATATTTT. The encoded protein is CASSDPGHSTGNTIYF.

The CDR3 region is CASSEWKQGGEAFF. The CDR3 nucleotides read TGTGCCAGCAGTGAATGGAAGCAGGGGGGAGAAGCTTTCTTT. The chain carries TRBV25-1 and TRBJ1-1, with 7 positions matching TRBD1. This CDR3 is built from 14 residues. CDR1 is MGHDK and CDR2 is SYGVNS in the germline V gene. The ends lost 1 base at V and 8 bases at J; junction bases unmatched: 7.

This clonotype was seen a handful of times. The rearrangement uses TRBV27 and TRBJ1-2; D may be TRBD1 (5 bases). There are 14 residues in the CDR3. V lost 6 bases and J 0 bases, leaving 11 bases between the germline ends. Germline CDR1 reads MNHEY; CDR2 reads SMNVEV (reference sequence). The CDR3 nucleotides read TGTGCCAGCAGAAAAGGGACCTCTAACTATGGCTACACCTTC. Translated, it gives CASRKGTSNYGYTF.

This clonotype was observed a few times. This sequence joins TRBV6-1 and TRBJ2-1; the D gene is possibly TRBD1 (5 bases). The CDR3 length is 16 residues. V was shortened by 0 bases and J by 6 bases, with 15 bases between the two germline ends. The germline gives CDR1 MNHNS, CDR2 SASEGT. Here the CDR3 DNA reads TGTGCCAGCAGTGAAGCGTTCGACAGTTGGGGCAATGAGCAGTTCTTC. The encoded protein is CASSEAFDSWGNEQFF.

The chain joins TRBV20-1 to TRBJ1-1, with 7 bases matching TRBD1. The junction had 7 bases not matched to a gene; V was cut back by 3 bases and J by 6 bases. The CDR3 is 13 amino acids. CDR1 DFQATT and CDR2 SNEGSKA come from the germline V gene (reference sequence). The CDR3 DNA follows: TGCAGTGCTAGCACAGGGGTACGCGCTGAAGCTTTCTTT. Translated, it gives CSASTGVRAEAFF.

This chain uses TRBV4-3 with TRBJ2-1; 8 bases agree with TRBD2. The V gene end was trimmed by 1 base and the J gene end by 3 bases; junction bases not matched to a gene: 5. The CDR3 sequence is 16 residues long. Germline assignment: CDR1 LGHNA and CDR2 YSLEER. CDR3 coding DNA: TGCGCCAGCAGCCAAGTAACGGGGGGGGGCTACAATGAGCAGTTCTTC. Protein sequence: CASSQVTGGGYNEQFF.

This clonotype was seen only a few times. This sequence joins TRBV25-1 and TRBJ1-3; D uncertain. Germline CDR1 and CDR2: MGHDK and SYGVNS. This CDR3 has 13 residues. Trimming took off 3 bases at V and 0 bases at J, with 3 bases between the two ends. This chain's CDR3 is CASSDYSGNTIYF. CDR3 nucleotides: TGTGCCAGCAGTGATTACTCTGGAAACACCATATATTTT.

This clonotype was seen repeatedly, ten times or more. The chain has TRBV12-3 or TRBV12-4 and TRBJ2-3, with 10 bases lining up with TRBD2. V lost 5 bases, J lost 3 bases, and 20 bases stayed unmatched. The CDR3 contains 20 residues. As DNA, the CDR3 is TGTGCCAGCAGTCGAATTAATTCACGGGGTCTAGCGGGAGTAACAGATACGCAGTATTTT. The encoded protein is CASSRINSRGLAGVTDTQYF.

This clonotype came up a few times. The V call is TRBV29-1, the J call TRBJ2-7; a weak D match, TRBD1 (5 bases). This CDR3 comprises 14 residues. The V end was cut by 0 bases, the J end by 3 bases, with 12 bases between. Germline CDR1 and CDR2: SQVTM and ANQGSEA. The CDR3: CSVEDAAQGYEQYF. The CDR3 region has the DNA TGCAGCGTTGAAGATGCTGCGCAGGGCTACGAGCAGTACTTC.

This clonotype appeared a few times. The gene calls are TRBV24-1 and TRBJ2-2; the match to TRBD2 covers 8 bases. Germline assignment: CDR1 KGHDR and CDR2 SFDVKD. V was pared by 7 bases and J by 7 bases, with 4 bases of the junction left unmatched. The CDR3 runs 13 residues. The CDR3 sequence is CATRRGADGELFF. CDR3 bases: TGTGCCACCAGGCGGGGGGCGGACGGGGAGCTGTTTTTT.

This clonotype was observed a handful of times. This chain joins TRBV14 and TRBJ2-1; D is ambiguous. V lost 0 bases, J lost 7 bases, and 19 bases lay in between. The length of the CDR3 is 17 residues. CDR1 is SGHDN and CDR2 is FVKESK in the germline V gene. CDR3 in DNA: TGTGCCAGCAGCCAAGACCCATGGGCTAGTCGGCGTAATGAGCAGTTCTTC. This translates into CASSQDPWASRRNEQFF.

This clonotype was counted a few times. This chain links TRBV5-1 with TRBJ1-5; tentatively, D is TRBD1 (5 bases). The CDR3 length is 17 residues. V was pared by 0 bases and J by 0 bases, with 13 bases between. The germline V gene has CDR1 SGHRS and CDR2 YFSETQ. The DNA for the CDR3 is TGCGCCAGCAGCTTGGGGGACGATTTTCCTAGCAATCAGCCCCAGCATTTT. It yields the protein CASSLGDDFPSNQPQHF. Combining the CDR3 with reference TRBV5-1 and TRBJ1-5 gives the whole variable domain KAGVTQTPRYLIKTRGQQVTLSCSPISGHRSVSWYQQTPGQGLQFLFEYFSETQRNKGNFPGRFSGRQFSNSRSEMNVSTLELGDSALYLCASSLGDDFPSNQPQHFGDGTRLSIL.

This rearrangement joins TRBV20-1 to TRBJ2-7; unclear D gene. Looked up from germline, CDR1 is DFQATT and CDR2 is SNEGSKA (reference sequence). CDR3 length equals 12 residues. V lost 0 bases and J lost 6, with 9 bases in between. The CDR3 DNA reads TGCAGTGCTAGAGAGAATGGACCCGAGCAGTACTTC. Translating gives CSARENGPEQYF.

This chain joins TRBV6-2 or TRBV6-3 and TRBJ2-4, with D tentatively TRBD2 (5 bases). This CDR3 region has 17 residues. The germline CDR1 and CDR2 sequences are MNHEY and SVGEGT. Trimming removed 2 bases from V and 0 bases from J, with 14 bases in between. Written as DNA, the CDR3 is TGTGCCAGCAGTTACGATCCGGGGTTCCTAGCCAAAAACATTCAGTACTTC. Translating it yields CASSYDPGFLAKNIQYF.

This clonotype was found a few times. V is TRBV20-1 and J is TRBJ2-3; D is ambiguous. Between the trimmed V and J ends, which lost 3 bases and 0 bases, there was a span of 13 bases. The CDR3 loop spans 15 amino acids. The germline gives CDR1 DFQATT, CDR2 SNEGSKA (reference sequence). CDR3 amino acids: CSASGKEASTDTQYF. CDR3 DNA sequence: TGCAGTGCTAGTGGCAAGGAAGCTAGCACAGATACGCAGTATTTT.

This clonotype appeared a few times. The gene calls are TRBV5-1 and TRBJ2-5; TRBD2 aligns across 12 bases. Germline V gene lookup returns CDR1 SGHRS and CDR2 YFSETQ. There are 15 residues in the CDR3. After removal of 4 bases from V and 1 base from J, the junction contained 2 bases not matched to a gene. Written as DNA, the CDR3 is TGCGCCAGCAGCCCGACTAGCGGGAGCCAAGAGACCCAGTACTTC. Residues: CASSPTSGSQETQYF.

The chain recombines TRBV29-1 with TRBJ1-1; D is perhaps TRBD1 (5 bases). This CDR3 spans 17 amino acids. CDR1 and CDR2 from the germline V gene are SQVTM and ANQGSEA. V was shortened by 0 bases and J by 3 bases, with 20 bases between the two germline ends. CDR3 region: CSVEDEEGWGADTEAFF. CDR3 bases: TGCAGCGTTGAAGATGAAGAAGGATGGGGCGCAGACACTGAAGCTTTCTTT.

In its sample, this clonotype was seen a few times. The CDR3 sequence is CASSHRQASTDTQYF. CDR3 nucleotide sequence: TGTGCCAGCTCACACCGACAGGCTAGCACAGATACGCAGTATTTT. This rearrangement joins TRBV18 to TRBJ2-3; D may be TRBD1 (6 bases). The CDR3 covers 15 residues. Germline V gene sequence: CDR1 KGHSH, CDR2 LQKENI. V dropped 4 bases and J dropped 0 bases, with 11 bases sitting between them.

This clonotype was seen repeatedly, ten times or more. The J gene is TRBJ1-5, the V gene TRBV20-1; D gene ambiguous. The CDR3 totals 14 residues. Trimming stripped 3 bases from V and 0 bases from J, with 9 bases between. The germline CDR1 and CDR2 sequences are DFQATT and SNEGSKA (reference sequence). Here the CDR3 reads CSARASHSNQPQHF. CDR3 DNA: TGCAGTGCTAGGGCCTCGCATAGCAATCAGCCCCAGCATTTT.

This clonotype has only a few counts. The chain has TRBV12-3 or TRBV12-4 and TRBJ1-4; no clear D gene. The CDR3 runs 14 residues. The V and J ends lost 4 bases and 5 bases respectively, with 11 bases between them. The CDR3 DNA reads TGTGCCAGCAGTTCCCCGGTGGAAAATGAAAAACTGTTTTTT. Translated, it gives CASSSPVENEKLFF.

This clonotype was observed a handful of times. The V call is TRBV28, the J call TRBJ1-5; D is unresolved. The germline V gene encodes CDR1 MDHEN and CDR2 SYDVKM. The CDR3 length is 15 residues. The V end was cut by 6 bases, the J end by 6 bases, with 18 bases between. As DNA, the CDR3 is TGTGCCAGCAGCCCAAGAACGTCCCCAACTCAGCCCCAGCATTTT. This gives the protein CASSPRTSPTQPQHF.

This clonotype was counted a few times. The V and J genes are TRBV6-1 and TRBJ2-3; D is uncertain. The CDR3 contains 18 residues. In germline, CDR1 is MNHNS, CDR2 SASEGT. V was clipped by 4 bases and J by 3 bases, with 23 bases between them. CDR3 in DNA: TGTGCCAGCAGTGCAATTCTCCTCGGAGTAGGGCGGACAGATACGCAGTATTTT. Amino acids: CASSAILLGVGRTDTQYF.